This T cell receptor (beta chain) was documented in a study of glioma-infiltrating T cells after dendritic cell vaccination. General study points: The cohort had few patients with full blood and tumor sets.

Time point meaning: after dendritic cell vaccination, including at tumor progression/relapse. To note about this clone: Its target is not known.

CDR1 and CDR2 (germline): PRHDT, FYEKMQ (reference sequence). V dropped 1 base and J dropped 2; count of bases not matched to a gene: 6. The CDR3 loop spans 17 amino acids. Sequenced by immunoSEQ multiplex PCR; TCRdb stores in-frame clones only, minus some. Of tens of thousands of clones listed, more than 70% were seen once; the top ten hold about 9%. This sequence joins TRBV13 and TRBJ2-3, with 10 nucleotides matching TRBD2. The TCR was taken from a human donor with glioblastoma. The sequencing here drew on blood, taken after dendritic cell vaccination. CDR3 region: CASSLAWTSGSTDTQYF. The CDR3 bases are TGTGCCAGCAGCTTAGCCTGGACTAGCGGTTCCACAGATACGCAGTATTTT.